This T cell receptor (beta chain) was recovered during a study of shared clonotypes between healthy human individuals. Broader study findings: Tissues were not sampled, only blood, and their repertoires likely differ.

Some clones are missing from TCRdb's copy, which holds only in-frame ones; the method was immunoSEQ multiplex PCR. Among some 380,000 clones listed, roughly 96% were seen once. Points on this clone: Its specificity is unknown.

CCR7-negative CD45RA+ TemRA cells were pooled with CD45RO+ cells for CD8 memory. Germline CDR1 reads WSHSY; CDR2 reads SAAADI. V lost 10 bases and J lost 5; bases outside the gene matches: 10. The CDR3 loop spans 15 amino acids. The sequenced sample was memory CD8+ T cells sorted from blood. Subset indicated: CD45RO+ cells pooled with CCR7-negative TemRA cells. This clonotype was obtained from a man aged 25 to 40 in good health. This sequence joins TRBV10-2 and TRBJ2-5; 13 bases are shared with TRBD2. The DNA of the CDR3 is TGCGCCACCAGACTAGCGGGAGGCCCACGGGAGACCCAGTACTTC. This encodes CATRLAGGPRETQYF.